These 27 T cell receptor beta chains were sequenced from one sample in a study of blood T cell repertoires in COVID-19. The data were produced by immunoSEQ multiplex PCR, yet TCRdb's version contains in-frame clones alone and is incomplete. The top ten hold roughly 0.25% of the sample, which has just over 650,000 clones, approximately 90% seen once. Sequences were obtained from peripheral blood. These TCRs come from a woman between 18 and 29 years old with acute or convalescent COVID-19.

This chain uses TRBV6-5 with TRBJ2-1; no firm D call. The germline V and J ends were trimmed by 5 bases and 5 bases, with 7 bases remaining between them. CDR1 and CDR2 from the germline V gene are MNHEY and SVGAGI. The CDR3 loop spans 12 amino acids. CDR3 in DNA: TGTGCCAGCAGTCCCCCTAACAATGAGCAGTTCTTC. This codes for CASSPPNNEQFF.

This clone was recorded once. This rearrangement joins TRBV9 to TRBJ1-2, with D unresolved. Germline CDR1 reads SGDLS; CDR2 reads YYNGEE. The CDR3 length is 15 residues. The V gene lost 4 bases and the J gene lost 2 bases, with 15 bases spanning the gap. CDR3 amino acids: CASSPEALLNYGYTF. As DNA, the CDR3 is TGTGCCAGCAGCCCGGAGGCCCTGCTAAACTATGGCTACACCTTC.

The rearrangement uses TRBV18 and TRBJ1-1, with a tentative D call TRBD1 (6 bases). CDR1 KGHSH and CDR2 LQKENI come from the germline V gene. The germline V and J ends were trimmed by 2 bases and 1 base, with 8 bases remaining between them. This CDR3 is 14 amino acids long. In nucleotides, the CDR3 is TGTGCCAGCTCACCATGGACAGAGAACACTGAAGCTTTCTTT. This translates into CASSPWTENTEAFF.

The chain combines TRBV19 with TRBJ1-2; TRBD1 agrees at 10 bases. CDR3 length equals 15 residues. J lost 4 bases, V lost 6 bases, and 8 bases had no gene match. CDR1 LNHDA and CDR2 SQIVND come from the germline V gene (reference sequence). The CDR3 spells CASSRGQGKSYGYTF. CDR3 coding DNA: TGTGCCAGTAGCCGGGGACAGGGGAAGAGCTATGGCTACACCTTC.

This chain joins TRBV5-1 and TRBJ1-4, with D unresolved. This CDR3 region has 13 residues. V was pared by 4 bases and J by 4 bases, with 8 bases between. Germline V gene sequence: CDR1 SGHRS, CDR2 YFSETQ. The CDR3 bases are TGCGCCAGCAGCCGGGGATTTAATGAAAAACTGTTTTTT. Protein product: CASSRGFNEKLFF.

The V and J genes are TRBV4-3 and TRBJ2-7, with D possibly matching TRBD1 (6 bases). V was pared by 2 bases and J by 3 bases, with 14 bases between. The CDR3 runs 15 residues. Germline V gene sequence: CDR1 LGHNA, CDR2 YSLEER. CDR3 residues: CASSQTTGGVYEQYF. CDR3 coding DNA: TGCGCCAGCAGCCAAACGACAGGAGGAGTCTACGAGCAGTACTTC.

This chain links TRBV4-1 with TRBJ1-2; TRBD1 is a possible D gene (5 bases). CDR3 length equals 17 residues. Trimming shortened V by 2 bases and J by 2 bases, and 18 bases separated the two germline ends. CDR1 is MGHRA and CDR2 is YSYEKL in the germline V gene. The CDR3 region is CASSQPRQTITNYGYTF. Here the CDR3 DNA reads TGCGCCAGCAGCCAACCCCGACAGACGATAACCAACTATGGCTACACCTTC.

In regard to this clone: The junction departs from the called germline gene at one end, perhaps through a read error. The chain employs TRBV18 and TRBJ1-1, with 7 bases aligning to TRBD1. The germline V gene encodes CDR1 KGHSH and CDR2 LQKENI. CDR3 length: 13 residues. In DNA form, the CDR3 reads TGTGCCAGCTCCCCGGGACAGAACTCTGAAGCTTTCTTT. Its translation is CASSPGQNSEAFF.

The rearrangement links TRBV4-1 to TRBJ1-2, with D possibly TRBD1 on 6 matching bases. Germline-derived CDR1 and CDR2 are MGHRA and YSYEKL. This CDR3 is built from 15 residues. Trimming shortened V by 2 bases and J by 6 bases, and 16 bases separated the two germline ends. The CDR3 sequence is CASSQPGHRSNGYTF. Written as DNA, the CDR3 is TGCGCCAGCAGCCAACCGGGACACCGATCAAATGGCTACACCTTC.

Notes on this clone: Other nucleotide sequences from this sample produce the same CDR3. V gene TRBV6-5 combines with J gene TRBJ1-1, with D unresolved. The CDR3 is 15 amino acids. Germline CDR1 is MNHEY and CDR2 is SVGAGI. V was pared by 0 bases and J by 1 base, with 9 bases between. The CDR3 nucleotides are TGTGCCAGCAGTTACTCGAGGGATCGGAACACTGAAGCTTTCTTT. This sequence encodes CASSYSRDRNTEAFF.

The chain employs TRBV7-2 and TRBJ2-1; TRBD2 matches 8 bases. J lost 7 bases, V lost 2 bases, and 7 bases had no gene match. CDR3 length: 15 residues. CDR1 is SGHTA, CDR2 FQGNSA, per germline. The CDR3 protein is CASSLKSGGGNEQFF. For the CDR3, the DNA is TGTGCCAGCAGCTTAAAAAGCGGGGGAGGGAATGAGCAGTTCTTC.

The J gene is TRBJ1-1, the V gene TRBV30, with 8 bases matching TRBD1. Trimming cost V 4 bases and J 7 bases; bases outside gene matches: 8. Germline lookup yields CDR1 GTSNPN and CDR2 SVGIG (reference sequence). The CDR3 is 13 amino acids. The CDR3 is CAWTRTGFGEAFF. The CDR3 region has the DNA TGTGCCTGGACTCGGACAGGGTTCGGTGAAGCTTTCTTT.

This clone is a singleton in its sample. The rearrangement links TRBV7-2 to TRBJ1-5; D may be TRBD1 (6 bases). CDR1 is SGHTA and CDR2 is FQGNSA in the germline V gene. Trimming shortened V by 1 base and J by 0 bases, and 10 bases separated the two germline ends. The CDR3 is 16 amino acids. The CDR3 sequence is CASSLVGTSSNQPQHF. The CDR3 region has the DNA TGTGCCAGCAGCTTAGTCGGGACAAGTAGCAATCAGCCCCAGCATTTT.

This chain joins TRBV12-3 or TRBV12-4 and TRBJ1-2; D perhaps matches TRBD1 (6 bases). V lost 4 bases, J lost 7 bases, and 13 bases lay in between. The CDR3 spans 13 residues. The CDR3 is CASSSGGGGGYTF. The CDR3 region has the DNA TGTGCCAGCAGTTCCGGGGGCGGGGGTGGCTACACCTTC.

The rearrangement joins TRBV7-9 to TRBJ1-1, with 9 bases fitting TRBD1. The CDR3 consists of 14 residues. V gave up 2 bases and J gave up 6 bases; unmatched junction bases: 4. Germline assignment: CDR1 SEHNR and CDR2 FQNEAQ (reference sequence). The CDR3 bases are TGTGCCAGCAGCTTAATGGGACAGGGCTCTGAAGCTTTCTTT. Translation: CASSLMGQGSEAFF.

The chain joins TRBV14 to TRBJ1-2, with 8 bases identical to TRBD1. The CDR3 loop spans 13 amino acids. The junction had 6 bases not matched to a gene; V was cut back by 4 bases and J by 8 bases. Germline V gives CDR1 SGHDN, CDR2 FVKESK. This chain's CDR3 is CASSPTGARGYTF. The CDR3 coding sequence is TGTGCCAGCAGCCCGACAGGGGCGCGGGGCTACACCTTC.

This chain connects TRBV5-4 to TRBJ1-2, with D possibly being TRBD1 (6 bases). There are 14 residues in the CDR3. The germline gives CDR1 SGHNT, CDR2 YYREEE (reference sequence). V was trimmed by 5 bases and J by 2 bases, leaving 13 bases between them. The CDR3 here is CASSSAGANYGYTF. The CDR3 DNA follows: TGTGCCAGCAGTTCGGCGGGGGCGAACTATGGCTACACCTTC.

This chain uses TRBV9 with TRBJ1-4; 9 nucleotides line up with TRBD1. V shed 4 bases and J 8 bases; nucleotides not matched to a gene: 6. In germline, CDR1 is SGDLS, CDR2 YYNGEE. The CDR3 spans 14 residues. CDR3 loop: CASSPGQGGEKLFF. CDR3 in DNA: TGTGCCAGCAGCCCGGGACAGGGAGGGGAAAAACTGTTTTTT.

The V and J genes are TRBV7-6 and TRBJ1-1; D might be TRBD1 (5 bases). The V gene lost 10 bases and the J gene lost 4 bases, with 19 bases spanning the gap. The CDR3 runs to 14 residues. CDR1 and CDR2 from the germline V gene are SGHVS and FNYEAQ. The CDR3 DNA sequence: TGTGCCACCTCCCCTGGGGGAGGTGTCACTGAAGCTTTCTTT. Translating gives CATSPGGGVTEAFF.

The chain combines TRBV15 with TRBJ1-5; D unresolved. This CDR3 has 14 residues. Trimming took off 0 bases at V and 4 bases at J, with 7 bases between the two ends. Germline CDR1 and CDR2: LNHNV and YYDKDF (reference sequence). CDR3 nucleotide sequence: TGTGCCACCAGCAGAGATCCCCGGAATCAGCCCCAGCATTTT. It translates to CATSRDPRNQPQHF.

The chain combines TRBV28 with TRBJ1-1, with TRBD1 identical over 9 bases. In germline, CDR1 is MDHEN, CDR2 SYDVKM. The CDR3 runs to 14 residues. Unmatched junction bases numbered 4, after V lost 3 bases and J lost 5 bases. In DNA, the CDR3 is TGTGCCAGCAGTTTTTACAGGGGGCGGACTGAAGCTTTCTTT. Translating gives CASSFYRGRTEAFF.

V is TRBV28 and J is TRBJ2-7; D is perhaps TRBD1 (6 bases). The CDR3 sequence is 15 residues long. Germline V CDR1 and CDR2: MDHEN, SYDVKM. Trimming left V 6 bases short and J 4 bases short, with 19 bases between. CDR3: CASSNTGSPWYEQYF. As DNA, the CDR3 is TGTGCCAGCAGCAACACAGGGTCCCCTTGGTACGAGCAGTACTTC.

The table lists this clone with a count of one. CDR3 in amino acids: CASSPWTSSEDEQFF. The DNA for the CDR3 is TGTGCCAGCAGCCCCTGGACTAGTTCGGAGGATGAGCAGTTCTTC. The gene calls are TRBV3-1 (or the pseudogene TRBV3-2) and TRBJ2-1; 7 bases are a match to TRBD2. The CDR3 totals 15 residues. Trimming took 4 bases from V and 8 from J; bases not matched to a gene: 11. Germline assignment: CDR1 LGHDT and CDR2 YNNKEL (reference sequence).

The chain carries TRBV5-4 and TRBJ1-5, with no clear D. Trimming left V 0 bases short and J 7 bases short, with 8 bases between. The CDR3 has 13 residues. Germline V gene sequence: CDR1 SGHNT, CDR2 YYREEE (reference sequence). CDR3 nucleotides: TGTGCCAGCAGCTTGGCCCCCGGGCAGCCCCAGCATTTT. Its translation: CASSLAPGQPQHF.

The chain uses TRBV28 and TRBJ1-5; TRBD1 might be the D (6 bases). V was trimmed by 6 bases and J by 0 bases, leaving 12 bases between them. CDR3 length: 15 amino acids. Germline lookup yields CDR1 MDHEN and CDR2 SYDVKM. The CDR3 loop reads CASSPGAPSNQPQHF. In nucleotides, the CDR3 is TGTGCCAGCAGCCCAGGGGCCCCTAGCAATCAGCCCCAGCATTTT.

CDR3 sequence reads: CASSEALGPAVFF. As DNA, the CDR3 is TGTGCCAGCAGTGAAGCCTTGGGGCCGGCAGTTTTCTTC. The rearrangement links TRBV2 to TRBJ2-1; D perhaps matches TRBD1 (5 bases). There are 13 residues in the CDR3. The germline gives CDR1 SNHLY, CDR2 FYNNEI. V lost 0 bases and J lost 16, with 16 bases in between.

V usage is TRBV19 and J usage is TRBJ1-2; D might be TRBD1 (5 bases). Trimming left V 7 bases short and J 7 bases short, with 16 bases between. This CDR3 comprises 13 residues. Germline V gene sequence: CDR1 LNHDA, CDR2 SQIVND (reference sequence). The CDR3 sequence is CASTFQGNPGYTF. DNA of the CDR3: TGTGCCAGTACCTTCCAGGGAAATCCTGGCTACACCTTC.